The 4 T cell receptor beta chains given below trace back to one sample, sequenced in a study of shared clonotypes between healthy human individuals. Some clones are missing from TCRdb's copy, which holds only in-frame ones; the method was immunoSEQ multiplex PCR. There are some 2.1 million clones in the sample; 85% to 95% occur only once, and 0.13% lies in the top ten. The sample comprised naive CD4+ T cells sorted from blood. Subset denoted: CD45RA+ positively selected. All receptors derive from a man between 18 and 35 years old in good health.

DNA for the CDR3: TGTGCCAGCAGTGACCCTGGGACAGGAAATTCACCCCTCCACTTT. Protein sequence: CASSDPGTGNSPLHF. This chain uses TRBV6-1 with TRBJ1-6; 8 bases align to TRBD1. V lost 3 bases and J lost 7; bases outside the gene matches: 5. Germline assignment: CDR1 MNHNS and CDR2 SASEGT. CDR3 size: 15 residues.

J is TRBJ1-6 and V is TRBV9; no clear D. V was pared by 0 bases and J by 8 bases, with 12 bases between. CDR3 size: 15 residues. The V gene's germline CDR1 is SGDLS and CDR2 YYNGEE. The CDR3 loop reads CASSVGETRHSPLHF. Written as DNA, the CDR3 is TGTGCCAGCAGCGTAGGGGAGACAAGGCATTCACCCCTCCACTTT.

The gene calls are TRBV12-5 and TRBJ2-7; 12 bases are shared with TRBD1. The J segment lost 6 bases and the V segment lost 4 bases, leaving 4 bases of the junction unmatched. Germline CDR1 LGHNT, CDR2 FRNRAP. This CDR3 has 14 amino acids. The CDR3 sequence is CASGSGQGAAEQYF. The CDR3 DNA reads TGTGCTAGTGGTTCGGGACAGGGGGCGGCCGAGCAGTACTTC.

The V gene is TRBV6-1, the J gene TRBJ2-2; 7 bases agree with TRBD2. CDR1 is MNHNS and CDR2 is SASEGT in the germline V gene. The CDR3 extends over 14 amino acids. The V segment lost 6 bases and the J segment 8 bases; nucleotides outside the gene matches: 9. CDR3 bases: TGTGCCAGCAGGCCCGGGACTAAGAGGGGGGAGCTGTTTTTT. This encodes CASRPGTKRGELFF.